One and the same sample provided the 4 T cell receptor beta chains below, sequenced in a study of post-analysis software for immune sequencing data. No antigen is known for these receptors. The TCR beta cDNA libraries contained unique molecular identifiers. TCRdb reanalysed the PCR reads using MiXCR and keeps one entry per CDR3 protein. This table has some 700,000 distinct CDR3 sequences, roughly three fifths appearing once. Points from the study as a whole: Five or six TRBV segments, including TRBV5-6, TRBV5-1 and TRBV20-1, were more frequent in patients than controls.

The sequenced sample consisted of blood. These receptors were taken from a girl aged 2-10 years with multiple sclerosis.

The CDR3 nucleotides read TGCAGCGTTGCCAGGAGGATGAACACTGAAGCTTTCTTT. Its translation is CSVARRMNTEAFF. This chain uses TRBV29-1 with TRBJ1-1; D uncertain. Trimming left V 4 bases short and J 0 bases short, with 9 bases between. The CDR3 has 13 amino acids. Germline-derived CDR1 and CDR2 are SQVTM and ANQGSEA. Looking up the rest from reference TRBV29-1 and TRBJ1-1 gives the full variable domain: SAVISQKPSRDICQRGTSLTIQCQVDSQVTMMFWYRQQPGQSLTLIATANQGSEATYESGFVIDKFPISRPNLTFSTLTVSNMSPEDSSIYLCSVARRMNTEAFFGQGTRLTVV.

The sample holds a few counts of this clonotype. This chain connects TRBV7-2 to TRBJ2-5, with 10 bases fitting TRBD1. This CDR3 is built from 15 residues. CDR1 is SGHTA and CDR2 is FQGNSA in the germline V gene. Losses at the gene ends were 4 bases for V and 4 bases for J; bases not matched to a gene: 6. The DNA of the CDR3 is TGTGCCAGCAGCTCCATTCGACAGGGGGCAGAGACCCAGTACTTC. It specifies CASSSIRQGAETQYF.

The V and J genes are TRBV14 and TRBJ2-5; tentatively, D is TRBD1 (6 bases). This CDR3 is built from 16 residues. Germline assignment: CDR1 SGHDN and CDR2 FVKESK. The germline V and J ends were trimmed by 3 bases and 2 bases, with 16 bases remaining between them. The CDR3 sequence: CASSQDRDILQETQYF. In DNA, the CDR3 is TGTGCCAGCAGCCAGGATCGGGACATCTTACAAGAGACCCAGTACTTC.

In its sample, this clonotype was seen once. The chain recombines TRBV10-3 with TRBJ2-3; 7 positions match TRBD1. The J segment lost 2 bases and the V segment lost 5 bases, leaving 10 bases of the junction unmatched. The length of the CDR3 is 16 residues. Germline V gene data show CDR1 as ENHRY and CDR2 as SYGVKD. In DNA form, the CDR3 reads TGTGCCATCAGTTCCCCCCGGGACAGACTCACAGATACGCAGTATTTT. It codes for CAISSPRDRLTDTQYF.